One and the same sample provided the 5 T cell receptor beta chains below, sequenced in a study of PD-1 blockade in classical Hodgkin lymphoma. The data were produced by immunoSEQ multiplex PCR, yet TCRdb's version contains in-frame clones alone and is incomplete. This sample carries around 25,000 clones, more than 75% of them seen once, and the ten largest clones take around a tenth. Every patient relapsed after autologous stem cell transplantation, and brentuximab vedotin exposure varied. The sample in question was peripheral blood mononuclear cells (PBMCs), obtained before the second cycle of nivolumab. The receptors here all came from a human donor with classical Hodgkin lymphoma.

The chain recombines TRBV23-1 with TRBJ2-7; D ambiguous. TRBV23-1 is known as an ORF, though its function is uncertain. V lost 0 bases and J lost 5, with 5 bases in between. The CDR3 runs to 12 residues. The CDR3 DNA reads as TGCGCCAGCAGTCAATCGTGGGACGAGCAGTACTTC. This sequence encodes CASSQSWDEQYF.

The J gene is TRBJ2-7, the V gene TRBV5-5, with D uncertain. Germline loops: CDR1 SGHKS, CDR2 YYEKEE (reference sequence). The length of the CDR3 is 13 residues. V dropped 4 bases and J dropped 4 bases, with 12 bases sitting between them. This CDR3 reads CASSPLGSYEQYF. The CDR3 bases are TGTGCCAGCAGCCCACTTGGGTCGTACGAGCAGTACTTC.

V usage is TRBV28 and J usage is TRBJ2-2; no clear D. Trimming pared 3 bases from V and 6 bases from J, leaving 5 bases between. The CDR3 sequence is 12 residues long. Germline V gene data show CDR1 as MDHEN and CDR2 as SYDVKM. CDR3 amino acids: CASSFQPGELFF. The DNA for the CDR3 is TGTGCCAGCAGTTTTCAACCCGGGGAGCTGTTTTTT.

The chain couples TRBV5-6 to TRBJ1-2; 11 bases are shared with TRBD1. The junction had 12 bases not matched to a gene; V was cut back by 3 bases and J by 8 bases. Germline values: CDR1 SGHDT, CDR2 YYEEEE. The CDR3 has 16 amino acids. The CDR3 protein is CASSSRGQGGLGGYTF. The CDR3 bases are TGTGCCAGCAGCTCGAGGGGACAGGGGGGGCTAGGAGGCTACACCTTC.

The genes are TRBV7-2 and TRBJ2-5; D not certain. Trimming took off 2 bases at V and 7 bases at J, with 14 bases between the two ends. The CDR3 consists of 14 residues. Germline assignment: CDR1 SGHTA and CDR2 FQGNSA. The CDR3 sequence: CASSLSRPGGTQYF. For the CDR3, the DNA is TGTGCCAGCAGCTTAAGTCGCCCGGGCGGGACCCAGTACTTC.